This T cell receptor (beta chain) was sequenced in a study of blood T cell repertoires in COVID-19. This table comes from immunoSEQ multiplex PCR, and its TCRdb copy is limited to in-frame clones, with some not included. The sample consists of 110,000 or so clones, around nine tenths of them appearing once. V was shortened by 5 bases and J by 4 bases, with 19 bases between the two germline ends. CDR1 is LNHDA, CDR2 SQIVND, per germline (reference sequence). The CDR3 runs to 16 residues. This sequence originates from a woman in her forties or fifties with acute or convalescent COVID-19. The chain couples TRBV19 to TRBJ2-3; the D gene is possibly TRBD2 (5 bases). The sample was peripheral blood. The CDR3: CASSHFSGSLADTQYF. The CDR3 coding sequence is TGTGCCAGTAGTCATTTTAGTGGGAGTTTGGCAGATACGCAGTATTTT.